The T cell receptor (beta chain) under discussion was sequenced for a study of CD8 T cells in Susac syndrome. Study-wide findings and caveats: The study's TCR sequencing and HLA analysis drew on a certain number of individuals. That number was acknowledged as relatively small.

Random hexamers served to reverse transcribe roughly 0.5 to 1 ug RNA. The method of amplification for TCR beta CDR3 was immunoSEQ multiplex PCR, covering 54 Vbeta and 13 Jbeta. TCRdb fed the immunoSEQ multiplex PCR reads into MiXCR, producing one record per CDR3 protein. Here the sample spans approximately 160,000 distinct CDR3 sequences, around 92% being singletons. TEMRA cells were enriched by FACS, and CD4+ and CD8+ T cells were negatively isolated. To note about this clonotype: Its cognate antigen is unknown.

There are 14 residues in the CDR3. The germline V and J ends were trimmed by 4 bases and 9 bases, with 13 bases remaining between them. CDR1 is SNHLY and CDR2 is FYNNEI in the germline V gene. The material sequenced was CD4+ T cells from PBMCs. The gene calls are TRBV2 and TRBJ1-6, with D possibly being TRBD1 (6 bases). The clonotype comes from a human donor in good health. The CDR3 here is CASSGGPPGSPLHF. CDR3 nucleotides: TGTGCCAGCAGTGGGGGGCCGCCTGGTTCACCCCTCCACTTT.